This T cell receptor beta chain was sequenced for a study of blood T cell repertoires in COVID-19. Study overall: Acute-phase and convalescent COVID-19 samples originated in the United States, Italy and Spain. PBMCs, B-cell-depleted T cells, or T cells provided the cDNA or gDNA that made up the material.

With 0 bases removed from V and 7 bases from J, the gap between germline ends came to 8 bases. The CDR3 has 13 amino acids. Germline V gives CDR1 SGHDT, CDR2 YYEEEE. In the original analysis: Quantification of nucleated cells was approximated via reference gene primer amplification. The data were produced by immunoSEQ multiplex PCR, yet TCRdb's version contains in-frame clones alone and is incomplete. The DNA was the basis for D and trimming; V, J and clone size are from that table. This table has 150,000 to 200,000 clones, about 85% appearing once. The TCR originated in an elderly woman with acute or convalescent COVID-19. Sequencing was performed on peripheral blood. The V call is TRBV5-6, the J call TRBJ2-1; no firm D call. The CDR3 DNA is TGTGCCAGCAGCTTGGCCCTAGTGAATGAGCAGTTCTTC. Translating it yields CASSLALVNEQFF.